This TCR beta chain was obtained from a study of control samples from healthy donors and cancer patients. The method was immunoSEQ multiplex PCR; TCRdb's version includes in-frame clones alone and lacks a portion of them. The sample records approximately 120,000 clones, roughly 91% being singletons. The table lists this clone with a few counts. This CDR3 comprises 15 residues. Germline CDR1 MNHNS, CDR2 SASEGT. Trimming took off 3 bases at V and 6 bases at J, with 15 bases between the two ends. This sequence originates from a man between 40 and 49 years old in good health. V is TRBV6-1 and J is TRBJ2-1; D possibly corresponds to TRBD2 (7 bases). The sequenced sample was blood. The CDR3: CASSESGGRVNEQFF. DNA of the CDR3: TGTGCCAGCAGTGAGTCCGGGGGGCGGGTCAATGAGCAGTTCTTC.